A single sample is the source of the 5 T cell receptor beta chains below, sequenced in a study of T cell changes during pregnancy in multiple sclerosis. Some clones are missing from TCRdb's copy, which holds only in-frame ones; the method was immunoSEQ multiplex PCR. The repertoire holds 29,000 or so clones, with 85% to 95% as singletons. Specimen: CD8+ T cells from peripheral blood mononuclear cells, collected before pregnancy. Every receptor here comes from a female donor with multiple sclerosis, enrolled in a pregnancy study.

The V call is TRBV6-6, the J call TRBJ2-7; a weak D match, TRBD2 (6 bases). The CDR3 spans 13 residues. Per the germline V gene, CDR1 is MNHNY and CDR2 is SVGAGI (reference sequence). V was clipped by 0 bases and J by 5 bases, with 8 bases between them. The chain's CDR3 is CASSYSKRDEQYF. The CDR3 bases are TGTGCCAGCAGTTACTCAAAGCGGGACGAGCAGTACTTC.

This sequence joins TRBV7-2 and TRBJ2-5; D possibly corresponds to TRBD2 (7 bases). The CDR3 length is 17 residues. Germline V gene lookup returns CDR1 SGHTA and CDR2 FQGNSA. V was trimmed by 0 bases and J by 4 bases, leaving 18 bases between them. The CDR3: CASSLAPTGGRGETQYF. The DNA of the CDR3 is TGTGCCAGCAGCTTAGCGCCTACGGGGGGCCGGGGAGAGACCCAGTACTTC.

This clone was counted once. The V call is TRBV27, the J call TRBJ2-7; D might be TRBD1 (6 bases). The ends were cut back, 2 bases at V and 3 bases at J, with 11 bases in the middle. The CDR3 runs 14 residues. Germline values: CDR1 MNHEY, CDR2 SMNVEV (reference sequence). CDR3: CASSLSRDNYEQYF. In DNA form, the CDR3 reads TGTGCCAGCAGTTTAAGTAGGGACAACTACGAGCAGTACTTC.

Here the CDR3 DNA reads TGTGCCAGCAGTGAAGACGGGAGCAATCAGCCCCAGCATTTT. Residues: CASSEDGSNQPQHF. V gene TRBV6-1 combines with J gene TRBJ1-5; D unclear. The germline gives CDR1 MNHNS, CDR2 SASEGT. This CDR3 has 14 amino acids. Trimming cost V 1 base and J 1 base, with 5 bases left between them.

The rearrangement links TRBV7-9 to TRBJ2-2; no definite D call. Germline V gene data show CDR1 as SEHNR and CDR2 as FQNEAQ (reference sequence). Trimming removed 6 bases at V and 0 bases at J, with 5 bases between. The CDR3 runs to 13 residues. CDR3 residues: CASRAANTGELFF. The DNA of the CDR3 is TGTGCCAGCAGGGCAGCGAACACCGGGGAGCTGTTTTTT.